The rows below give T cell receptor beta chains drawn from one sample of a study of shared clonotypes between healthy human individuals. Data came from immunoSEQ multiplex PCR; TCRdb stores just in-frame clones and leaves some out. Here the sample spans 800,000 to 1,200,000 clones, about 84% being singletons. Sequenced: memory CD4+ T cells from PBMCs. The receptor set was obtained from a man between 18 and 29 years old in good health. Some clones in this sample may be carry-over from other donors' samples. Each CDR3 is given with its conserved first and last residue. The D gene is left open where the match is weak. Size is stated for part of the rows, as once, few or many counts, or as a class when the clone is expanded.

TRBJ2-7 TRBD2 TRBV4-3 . CASSQDRLRGDRQYF TGCGCCAGCAGCCAAGATCGTTTGCGGGGGGATCGGCAGTACTTC
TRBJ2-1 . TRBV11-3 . CASSFRSYNEQFF TGTGCCAGCAGCTTTCGGTCCTACAATGAGCAGTTCTTC
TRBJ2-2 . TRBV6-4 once CASRSNQGKGELFF TGTGCCAGCCGAAGTAACCAGGGGAAGGGGGAGCTGTTTTTT
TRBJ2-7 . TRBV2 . CASRRDLSGYEQYF TGTGCCAGCCGCCGAGACCTAAGCGGGTACGAGCAGTACTTC
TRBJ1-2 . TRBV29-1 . CSVVGGFLHGYTF TGCAGCGTTGTCGGAGGGTTTCTGCATGGCTACACCTTC
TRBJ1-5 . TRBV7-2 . CASSLGQQGRQPQHF TGTGCCAGCAGCTTAGGTCAGCAGGGGAGACAGCCCCAGCATTTT
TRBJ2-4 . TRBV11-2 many CASSITTAAKNIQYF TGTGCCAGCAGCATCACGACAGCAGCCAAAAACATTCAGTACTTC
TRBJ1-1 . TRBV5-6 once CASSLVRQSNMNTEAFF TGTGCCAGCAGCTTGGTTAGGCAGTCGAACATGAACACTGAAGCTTTCTTT
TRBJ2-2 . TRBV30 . CAWSVFTGELFF TGTGCCTGGAGTGTATTTACCGGGGAGCTGTTTTTT
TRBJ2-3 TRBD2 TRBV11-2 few CASSPNAGGTDTQYF TGTGCCAGCAGCCCAAACGCGGGGGGCACAGATACGCAGTATTTT
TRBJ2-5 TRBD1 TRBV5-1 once CASSWGQPQETQYF TGCGCCAGCAGCTGGGGACAGCCGCAAGAGACCCAGTACTTC
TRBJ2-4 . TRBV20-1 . CSARDLDIQYF TGCAGTGCTAGAGATTTAGACATTCAGTACTTC
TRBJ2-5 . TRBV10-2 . CASSGGLPWRYF TGCGCCAGCAGTGGTGGACTCCCCTGGCGGTACTTC
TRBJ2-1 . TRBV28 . CASSLQVEQFF TGTGCCAGCAGTTTACAGGTCGAGCAGTTCTTC
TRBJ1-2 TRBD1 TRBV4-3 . CASSRTGQPFYGYTF TGCGCCAGCAGCCGTACGGGACAGCCGTTCTATGGCTACACCTTC
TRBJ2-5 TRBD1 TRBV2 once CASNRDRGQETQYF TGTGCCAGCAACCGGGACAGGGGTCAAGAGACCCAGTACTTC
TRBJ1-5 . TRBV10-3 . CAISEPQYGSTQHF TGTGCCATCAGTGAGCCTCAGTATGGGAGCACCCAGCATTTT
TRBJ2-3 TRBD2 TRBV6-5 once CASSSTQRDDTQYF TGTGCCAGCAGTTCGACACAGCGGGATGATACGCAGTATTTT
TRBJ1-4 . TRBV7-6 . CASSLVPGRINEKLFF TGTGCCAGCAGCTTAGTCCCGGGACGGATAAATGAAAAACTGTTTTTT
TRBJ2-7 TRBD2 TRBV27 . CASSLSMGLAGGKLGEQYF TGTGCCAGCAGTTTATCGATGGGACTAGCGGGAGGTAAGTTGGGCGAGCAGTACTTC
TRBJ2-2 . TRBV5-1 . CASSLGGGRSTGELFF TGCGCCAGCAGCTTGGGAGGCGGCCGGAGCACCGGGGAGCTGTTTTTT
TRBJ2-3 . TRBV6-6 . CASGSTDTQYF TGTGCCAGTGGCAGCACAGATACGCAGTATTTT
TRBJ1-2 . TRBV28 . CASSLTPYGYTF TGTGCCAGCAGTTTAACGCCCTATGGCTACACCTTC
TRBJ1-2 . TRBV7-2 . CASSPVLGYAYGYTF TGTGCCAGCAGCCCCGTACTGGGCTACGCCTATGGCTACACCTTC
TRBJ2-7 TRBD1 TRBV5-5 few CASSLTGQGFYEQYF TGTGCCAGCAGCCTTACAGGACAGGGGTTCTACGAGCAGTACTTC
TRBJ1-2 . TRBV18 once CASSPPGLYGYTF TGTGCCAGCTCACCACCGGGACTCTATGGCTACACCTTC
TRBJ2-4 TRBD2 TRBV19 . CASSQGGKNIQYF TGTGCCAGTAGTCAGGGAGGGAAAAACATTCAGTACTTC
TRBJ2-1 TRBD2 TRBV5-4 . CASSSTGGRVYNEQFF TGTGCCAGCAGCTCAACGGGCGGGAGGGTTTACAATGAGCAGTTCTTC
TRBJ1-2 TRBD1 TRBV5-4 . CASSLGTGINYGYTF TGTGCCAGCAGCTTGGGGACAGGGATCAACTATGGCTACACCTTC
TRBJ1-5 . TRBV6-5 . CASSPRGGNQPQHF TGTGCCAGCAGTCCCAGGGGAGGGAATCAGCCCCAGCATTTT
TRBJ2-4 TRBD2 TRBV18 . CASSPALAENIQYF TGTGCCAGCTCACCGGCACTAGCGGAAAACATTCAGTACTTC
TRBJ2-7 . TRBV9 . CASSPSTTYSYEQYF TGTGCCAGCAGCCCCTCGACGACCTACTCCTACGAGCAGTACTTC
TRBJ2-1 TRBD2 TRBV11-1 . CASSLVASGRAGEQFF TGTGCCAGCAGCTTAGTAGCTAGCGGGAGGGCGGGGGAGCAGTTCTTC
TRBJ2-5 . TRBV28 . CASSNEETQYF TGTGCCAGCAGTAATGAAGAGACCCAGTACTTC
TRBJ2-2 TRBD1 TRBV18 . CASSPLDRGPLTGELFF TGTGCCAGCTCACCATTGGACAGGGGCCCCTTAACCGGGGAGCTGTTTTTT
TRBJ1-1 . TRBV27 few CAAKGDRRSTEAFF TGTGCCGCCAAGGGTGACAGAAGGAGCACTGAAGCTTTCTTT
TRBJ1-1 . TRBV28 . CASSLFSGNTEAFF TGTGCCAGCAGTTTATTTTCGGGGAACACTGAAGCTTTCTTT
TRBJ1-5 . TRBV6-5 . CASSSHHYQPQHF TGTGCCAGCAGTTCCCATCATTATCAGCCCCAGCATTTT
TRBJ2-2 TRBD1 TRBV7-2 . CASSFGTVTGELFF TGTGCCAGCAGCTTCGGGACAGTGACCGGGGAGCTGTTTTTT
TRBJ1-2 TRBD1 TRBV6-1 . CASSAQGGDGYTF TGTGCCAGCAGTGCCCAGGGGGGAGATGGCTACACCTTC
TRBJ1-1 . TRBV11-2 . CASSLGRTTEAFF TGTGCCAGCAGCTTGGGGCGGACGACTGAAGCTTTCTTT
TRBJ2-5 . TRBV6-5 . CASQDGSKETQYF TGTGCCAGTCAAGACGGGAGTAAAGAGACCCAGTACTTC
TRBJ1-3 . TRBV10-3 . CAIRGQALTSGNTIYF TGTGCCATCAGGGGGCAGGCGCTTACTTCTGGAAACACCATATATTTT
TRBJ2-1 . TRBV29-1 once CSVEDLRVSSYNEQFF TGCAGCGTTGAAGATCTTCGGGTGAGCTCCTACAATGAGCAGTTCTTC
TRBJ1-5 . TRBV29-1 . CSVAEPGGNQPQHF TGCAGCGTTGCTGAGCCCGGGGGCAATCAGCCCCAGCATTTT
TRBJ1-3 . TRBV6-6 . CASSTRTHSGNTIYF TGTGCCAGCAGTACGCGGACCCACTCTGGAAACACCATATATTTT
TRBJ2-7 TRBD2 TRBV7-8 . CASSFGLAEYPYF TGTGCCAGCAGCTTCGGACTAGCCGAGTACCCGTACTTC
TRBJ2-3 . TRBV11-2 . CASSSVGGFTDTQYF TGTGCCAGCAGCTCTGTTGGGGGGTTCACAGATACGCAGTATTTT
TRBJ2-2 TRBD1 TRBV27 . CASSSRRTGTGELFF TGTGCCAGCAGTTCTCGCCGGACAGGGACCGGGGAGCTGTTTTTT
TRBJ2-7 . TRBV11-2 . CASSSGTGSSYEQYF TGTGCCAGCAGCTCCGGGACTGGAAGCTCCTACGAGCAGTACTTC
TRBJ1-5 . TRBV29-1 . CSGGEGGNQPQHF TGCAGCGGGGGCGAGGGTGGCAATCAGCCCCAGCATTTT
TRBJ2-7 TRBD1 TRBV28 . CASSGSRDRGRAGYF TGTGCCAGCAGTGGGAGCCGGGACAGGGGGCGGGCTGGGTACTTC
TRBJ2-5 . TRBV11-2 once CASSTPGGETQYF TGTGCCAGCAGCACCCCCGGCGGGGAGACCCAGTACTTC
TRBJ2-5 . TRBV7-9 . CASSLVMVGETQYF TGTGCCAGCAGCTTAGTGATGGTGGGAGAGACCCAGTACTTC
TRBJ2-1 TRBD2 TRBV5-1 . CASSSRAGGPHEQFF TGCGCCAGCTCCAGCCGAGCGGGAGGGCCCCATGAGCAGTTCTTC
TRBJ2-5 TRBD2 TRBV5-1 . CASSLALAEETQYF TGCGCCAGCAGCTTGGCCCTAGCGGAAGAGACCCAGTACTTC
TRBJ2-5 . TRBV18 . CASSPPGARGPQETQYF TGTGCCAGCTCACCACCAGGGGCCAGGGGACCGCAAGAGACCCAGTACTTC
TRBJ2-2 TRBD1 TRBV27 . CASSFPTGQGPGELFF TGTGCCAGCAGTTTCCCGACAGGGCAGGGACCCGGGGAGCTGTTTTTT